Given below is one T cell receptor (beta chain) in context. The data are from a study of blood T cell repertoires in COVID-19. Study-level background: Italy, Spain and the United States were the sources of the convalescent and acute COVID-19 samples. T cells, B-cell-depleted T cells, or PBMCs supplied cDNA or gDNA.

There are 17 residues in the CDR3. V dropped 6 bases and J dropped 2; count of bases not matched to a gene: 11. Germline V gene data show CDR1 as MDHEN and CDR2 as SYDVKM. Study processing details: For nucleated cells, counts were estimated from reference gene primer amplification. Here immunoSEQ multiplex PCR was the method, and the copy in TCRdb shows in-frame clones only, minus some. The DNA gave D and trimming, while V, J and clone size come from that table. Among more than 20,000 clones listed, roughly 87% were seen once. The specimen was peripheral blood. The origin of this receptor is a human donor with active COVID-19. The donor label of this sample is uncertain. This chain connects TRBV28 to TRBJ2-3, with 10 nucleotides matching TRBD2. CDR3 loop: CASSPQGTSVFTDTQYF. CDR3 nucleotides: TGTGCCAGCAGCCCCCAAGGGACTAGCGTATTCACAGATACGCAGTATTTT.